Listed below are T cell receptor beta chains from one sample, sequenced in a study of blood T cells in healthy people across ages. TCRdb reprocessed the 5' RACE reads with MiXCR, giving one entry per CDR3 protein. The sample consists of roughly 1.9 million distinct CDR3 sequences, approximately 39% of them appearing once. The sample comprised blood. The receptors derive from a human donor in good health. The conserved cysteine and the conserved F or W are not part of the CDR3 here. Each record gives: CDR3 protein, J gene, V gene.

ATLVSTSRNEQF	TRBJ2-1	TRBV6-5
SVGVEGLAPDTQY	TRBJ2-3	TRBV29-1
ASRQQGAQNTEAF	TRBJ1-1	TRBV6-2/TRBV6-3
ASSLLVGTAKETQY	TRBJ2-5	TRBV7-2
SARARSGYSYEQY	TRBJ2-7	TRBV20-1
SAARDVGENIQY	TRBJ2-4	TRBV20-1
ASGPRDRIFYGYT	TRBJ1-2	TRBV12-5
ASSQGSVETQY	TRBJ2-5	TRBV14
ASSIFWQEGQH	TRBJ1-5	TRBV5-6
ASSPPRGGANYGYT	TRBJ1-2	TRBV7-2
ASSYMSRYT	TRBJ1-2	TRBV6-5
ASSLEVSQKNTEAF	TRBJ1-1	TRBV12-3/TRBV12-4
ASSHGRHNQPQH	TRBJ1-5	TRBV28
SVAFKGDRAKNIQY	TRBJ2-4	TRBV29-1
AVTSGGETQY	.	TRBV3-1
SAKRAPGDLKNIQY	TRBJ2-4	TRBV20-1
ASSRILPDYGYT	TRBJ1-2	TRBV6-2/TRBV6-3
ASSSQRQGGPNYGYT	TRBJ1-2	TRBV7-8
ATSDSGLAGGSNTGELF	TRBJ2-2	TRBV24-1
ASSGSEGPGTEAF	TRBJ1-1	TRBV25-1
ASSPLGGRTGYGYT	TRBJ1-2	TRBV5-1
SVVGTGTVETQY	TRBJ2-5	TRBV29-1
ASSYGLAQETQY	TRBJ2-5	TRBV6-5
ASSEDRGVNEQY	.	TRBV2
ASSQDPIQETQY	TRBJ2-5	TRBV4-3
ASSPRPGLAGGEQY	.	TRBV28
ASSLEADGNTIY	TRBJ1-3	TRBV5-1
ASSAEVEDEQF	TRBJ2-1	TRBV7-9
ASSEPTSGAPDTQY	TRBJ2-3	TRBV10-2
ASSPLPGQGSNQPQH	TRBJ1-5	TRBV5-1
ASSWDSTQPTYGYT	TRBJ1-2	TRBV7-9
ASSYSRTSGNTDTQY	TRBJ2-3	TRBV6-2/TRBV6-3
ASSSGTGDAEAF	TRBJ1-1	TRBV18
ASSWTKRNTGELF	TRBJ2-2	TRBV12-3/TRBV12-4
ASSLFGPDRVSFSGANVLT	TRBJ2-6	TRBV27
ASSLIPVGNTEAF	TRBJ1-1	TRBV7-3
ASSEQEGATEAF	TRBJ1-1	TRBV25-1
ATSDWTGGEQF	TRBJ2-1	TRBV24-1
ASSPGTATQY	TRBJ2-3	TRBV5-6
ASSLAMSNSGANVLT	TRBJ2-6	TRBV5-1
ASSVEAGGRNEQF	TRBJ2-1	TRBV9
ASITRDRGYNEQF	TRBJ2-1	TRBV27
ASNKYSTQETQY	TRBJ2-5	TRBV6-5
ASSLSEGDYGYT	TRBJ1-2	TRBV7-9
AWNHQQDYEQY	TRBJ2-7	TRBV30
ASSEPGQEKPLSTDTQY	TRBJ2-3	TRBV4-1
ASSHSGENYGYT	TRBJ1-2	TRBV18
ASSFPTGGYTDTQY	TRBJ2-3	TRBV12-3/TRBV12-4